The 27 T cell receptor beta chains below were found in one sample sequenced in a study of blood T cell repertoires in COVID-19. TCRdb's copy holds only in-frame clones and misses some; the assay was immunoSEQ multiplex PCR. The sample yields some 69,000 clones, 90% seen once. Sequencing used peripheral blood. Receptor source: a man aged 50 or older with COVID-19, enrolled during active disease.

The chain employs TRBV4-1 and TRBJ1-5; 9 bases are a match to TRBD1. Germline CDR1 and CDR2: MGHRA and YSYEKL. The junction had 7 bases not matched to a gene; V was cut back by 5 bases and J by 2 bases. This CDR3 is 16 amino acids long. The DNA for the CDR3 is TGCGCCAGCAGCGTAAGACAGGGGGAAGGCAATCAGCCCCAGCATTTT. This gives the protein CASSVRQGEGNQPQHF.

This clone was observed a single time. The chain recombines TRBV5-1 with TRBJ2-5; 7 nucleotides match TRBD2. This CDR3 comprises 14 residues. Germline V CDR1 and CDR2: SGHRS, YFSETQ. With 5 bases clipped from V and 4 bases from J, the junction kept 8 bases outside the gene matches. The CDR3 DNA reads as TGCGCCAGCAGTGAGGTCAGGGAGGGAGAGACCCAGTACTTC. The encoded protein is CASSEVREGETQYF.

V is TRBV5-1 and J is TRBJ2-7; perhaps TRBD1 as D (6 bases). The CDR3 contains 14 residues. The V end lost 2 bases, the J end lost 4 bases, and 13 bases lay between the germline ends. Germline V gives CDR1 SGHRS, CDR2 YFSETQ. For the CDR3, the DNA is TGCGCCAGCAGCTTTCGGGACATCTCATACGAGCAGTACTTC. This encodes CASSFRDISYEQYF.

This clone showed up just a few times. This chain joins TRBV6-1 and TRBJ2-7, with D perhaps matching TRBD1 (6 bases). CDR3 length: 15 amino acids. With 0 bases removed from V and 1 base from J, the gap between germline ends came to 10 bases. Germline V gives CDR1 MNHNS, CDR2 SASEGT. CDR3 nucleotide sequence: TGTGCCAGCAGTGAAGCCGGGACACGGTCCTACGAGCAGTACTTC. It yields the protein CASSEAGTRSYEQYF.

The chain is built from TRBV6-5 and TRBJ2-3; 7 bases align to TRBD1. This CDR3 region has 14 residues. Per germline, CDR1 MNHEY and CDR2 SVGAGI. J gave up 2 bases and V 8 bases, and 7 bases lay outside the gene matches. The CDR3 loop reads CASYRGRNTDTQYF. CDR3 bases: TGTGCCAGCTATAGGGGGCGGAACACAGATACGCAGTATTTT.

This chain connects TRBV5-1 to TRBJ1-6; unclear D gene. V was clipped by 7 bases and J by 4 bases, with 12 bases between them. The germline V gene encodes CDR1 SGHRS and CDR2 YFSETQ. The CDR3 sequence is 14 residues long. The CDR3 DNA sequence: TGCGCCAGCGCTTTAACCGCGTATAATTCACCCCTCCACTTT. Translation: CASALTAYNSPLHF.

The chain links TRBV10-3 to TRBJ1-1; perhaps TRBD1 as D (5 bases). Per the germline V gene, CDR1 is ENHRY and CDR2 is SYGVKD. Trimming removed 7 bases at V and 2 bases at J, with 17 bases between. The CDR3 spans 15 residues. CDR3 loop: CAITETGTTNTEAFF. The CDR3, as DNA: TGTGCCATCACTGAAACCGGGACTACTAACACTGAAGCTTTCTTT.

The chain combines TRBV4-1 with TRBJ2-6; D uncertain. The CDR3 runs 16 residues. With 0 bases removed from V and 0 bases from J, the gap between germline ends came to 6 bases. Looked up from germline, CDR1 is MGHRA and CDR2 is YSYEKL. The CDR3 region has the DNA TGCGCCAGCAGCCAAGAGGAGATCTCTGGGGCCAACGTCCTGACTTTC. It encodes CASSQEEISGANVLTF.

V is TRBV20-1 and J is TRBJ2-7, with TRBD2 matching 9 bases. V lost 3 bases and J lost 4; bases outside the gene matches: 4. The CDR3 is 13 amino acids. Germline V gene sequence: CDR1 DFQATT, CDR2 SNEGSKA (reference sequence). The CDR3 sequence: CSASSGGIYEQYF. The DNA for the CDR3 is TGCAGTGCTAGTAGCGGGGGTATATACGAGCAGTACTTC.

This sequence joins TRBV29-1 and TRBJ1-4; 10 bases map to TRBD1. V lost 6 bases to trimming and J lost 1 base; unmatched junction nucleotides: 5. The CDR3 length is 15 residues. Looked up from germline, CDR1 is SQVTM and CDR2 is ANQGSEA. The CDR3 coding sequence is TGCAGCGTGCCCGGACAGGGGGTAACTAATGAAAAACTGTTTTTT. This translates into CSVPGQGVTNEKLFF.

V usage is TRBV4-3 and J usage is TRBJ1-6; D perhaps matches TRBD1 (6 bases). V was clipped by 0 bases and J by 4 bases, with 7 bases between them. The CDR3 contains 15 residues. Looked up from germline, CDR1 is LGHNA and CDR2 is YSLEER. This CDR3 is CASSQDQGYNSPLHF. DNA of the CDR3: TGCGCCAGCAGCCAAGATCAGGGGTATAATTCACCCCTCCACTTT.

This rearrangement joins TRBV7-3 to TRBJ1-2; 9 nucleotides align to TRBD1. With V trimmed by 0 bases and J by 4 bases, 6 bases remained unmatched. The CDR3 sequence is 16 residues long. Germline CDR1 reads SGHTA; CDR2 reads FQGTGA. CDR3 nucleotides: TGTGCCAGCAGCTTAACGCCCGGGACAGGGACCTATGGCTACACCTTC. This encodes CASSLTPGTGTYGYTF.

This chain connects TRBV20-1 to TRBJ2-3; TRBD2 matches at 8 bases. Germline assignment: CDR1 DFQATT and CDR2 SNEGSKA (reference sequence). The CDR3 runs 16 residues. V shed 3 bases and J 5 bases; nucleotides not matched to a gene: 13. The CDR3 DNA is TGCAGTGCTAGTCCGGGACTAGGATGGGTGGGAGATACGCAGTATTTT. It codes for CSASPGLGWVGDTQYF.

The J gene is TRBJ1-4, the V gene TRBV18, with TRBD1 as a possible D gene (5 bases). V lost 0 bases and J 8 bases, leaving 7 bases between the germline ends. From germline, CDR1 is KGHSH and CDR2 LQKENI. This CDR3 is built from 13 residues. CDR3 sequence reads: CASSPPGGEKLFF. The CDR3 coding sequence is TGTGCCAGCTCACCACCCGGGGGGGAAAAACTGTTTTTT.

This chain uses TRBV27 with TRBJ1-6, with D possibly matching TRBD1 (6 bases). Trimming shortened V by 5 bases and J by 7 bases, and 12 bases separated the two germline ends. Germline CDR1 is MNHEY and CDR2 is SMNVEV (reference sequence). The CDR3 has 14 residues. Written as DNA, the CDR3 is TGTGCCAGCAGTATTACAGGGTCCAATTCACCCCTCCACTTT. It is translated as CASSITGSNSPLHF.

The chain recombines TRBV7-2 with TRBJ1-2; D gene unclear. CDR1 is SGHTA and CDR2 is FQGNSA in the germline V gene. The V end was cut by 5 bases, the J end by 8 bases, with 21 bases between. The CDR3 totals 15 residues. CDR3 nucleotides: TGTGCCAGCAGCCCAATCTCGGGAAGGTTTGGCGGCTACACCTTC. Translating it yields CASSPISGRFGGYTF.

The chain employs TRBV7-2 and TRBJ2-3, with 8 positions matching TRBD2. Germline V gene data show CDR1 as SGHTA and CDR2 as FQGNSA. With 3 bases clipped from V and 5 bases from J, the junction kept 1 base outside the gene matches. This CDR3 is built from 13 residues. In DNA form, the CDR3 reads TGTGCCAGCAGCTTGCTAGCGGGAGATACGCAGTATTTT. Protein product: CASSLLAGDTQYF.

The chain is built from TRBV29-1 and TRBJ2-1; no firm D call. The CDR3 contains 12 residues. The germline gives CDR1 SQVTM, CDR2 ANQGSEA. V lost 8 bases and J lost 3, with 11 bases in between. CDR3 nucleotide sequence: TGCAGCTCCGCGGCCATCTACAATGAGCAGTTCTTC. Translating it yields CSSAAIYNEQFF.

The gene calls are TRBV6-2 or TRBV6-3 and TRBJ2-7; 8 nucleotides line up with TRBD2. J gave up 1 base and V 0 bases, and 5 bases lay outside the gene matches. The CDR3 is 16 residues long. CDR1 and CDR2 from the germline V gene are MNHEY and SVGEGT. CDR3 nucleotides: TGTGCCAGCAGTTACTCGAGGGGCGGGAGGTCCTACGAGCAGTACTTC. Its translation: CASSYSRGGRSYEQYF.

This clone was observed a single time. The J gene is TRBJ2-7, the V gene TRBV3-1 (or the pseudogene TRBV3-2), with D maybe TRBD2 (6 bases). The CDR3 contains 13 residues. Germline V gene sequence: CDR1 LGHDT, CDR2 YNNKEL (reference sequence). Deletions cut 0 bases from V and 5 bases from J, with 8 bases between. CDR3 residues: CASSQDGGNEQYF. The CDR3 nucleotides are TGTGCCAGCAGCCAAGATGGAGGGAACGAGCAGTACTTC.

This chain joins TRBV5-6 and TRBJ1-1; maybe TRBD1 (5 bases). Germline lookup yields CDR1 SGHDT and CDR2 YYEEEE. V was pared by 4 bases and J by 4 bases, with 14 bases between. This CDR3 region has 14 residues. The CDR3 is CASSAWGVSTEAFF. CDR3 DNA sequence: TGTGCCAGCAGCGCCTGGGGGGTCTCCACTGAAGCTTTCTTT.

The chain uses TRBV3-1 (or the pseudogene TRBV3-2) and TRBJ2-6, with 10 bases aligning to TRBD1. Germline V gene data show CDR1 as LGHDT and CDR2 as YNNKEL (reference sequence). CDR3 length: 19 amino acids. The trim removed 2 bases at V and 2 bases at J, leaving 9 bases unmatched. CDR3 residues: CASSQSWTGGIPGANVLTF. CDR3 nucleotides: TGTGCCAGCAGCCAATCGTGGACAGGGGGAATCCCTGGGGCCAACGTCCTGACTTTC.

CDR3 in amino acids: CASRIVTGTGGTDTQYF. CDR3 DNA: TGCGCCAGCAGGATTGTAACTGGGACAGGGGGCACAGATACGCAGTATTTT. The chain has TRBV5-1 and TRBJ2-3; 10 nucleotides match TRBD1. Germline V gene sequence: CDR1 SGHRS, CDR2 YFSETQ. After removal of 5 bases from V and 1 base from J, the junction contained 10 bases not matched to a gene. The CDR3 contains 17 residues.

This clone was seen a few times. The rearrangement joins TRBV5-1 to TRBJ2-7; 10 bases are shared with TRBD1. Germline V gene lookup returns CDR1 SGHRS and CDR2 YFSETQ. The CDR3 loop spans 14 amino acids. V gave up 5 bases and J gave up 7 bases; unmatched junction bases: 9. CDR3 loop: CASRPGQGNWEQYF. The DNA for the CDR3 is TGCGCCAGCAGACCGGGACAGGGGAATTGGGAGCAGTACTTC.

The CDR3 nucleotides read TGTGCCAGCAGCGTAGGCCCCCTACGGGACACTGAAGCTTTCTTT. It codes for CASSVGPLRDTEAFF. The chain combines TRBV9 with TRBJ1-1; D remains ambiguous. The CDR3 loop spans 15 amino acids. With 0 bases removed from V and 3 bases from J, the gap between germline ends came to 12 bases. Germline CDR1 SGDLS, CDR2 YYNGEE.

This chain uses TRBV6-2 or TRBV6-3 with TRBJ2-7; possibly TRBD2 for D (6 bases). Germline-derived CDR1 and CDR2 are MNHEY and SVGEGT. The CDR3 has 16 amino acids. Trimming removed 2 bases from V and 6 bases from J, with 20 bases in between. The CDR3 DNA follows: TGTGCCAGCAGTTACCCGGCCGACCGGGAGACGGGCGAGCAGTACTTC. As protein: CASSYPADRETGEQYF.

V gene TRBV6-6 combines with J gene TRBJ2-7; possibly TRBD2 for D (6 bases). V was shortened by 7 bases and J by 4 bases, with 14 bases between the two germline ends. The germline V gene has CDR1 MNHNY and CDR2 SVGAGI (reference sequence). The CDR3 length is 13 residues. The CDR3 nucleotides are TGTGCCAGCAACCCCGGGAGAGAATACGAGCAGTACTTC. This codes for CASNPGREYEQYF.